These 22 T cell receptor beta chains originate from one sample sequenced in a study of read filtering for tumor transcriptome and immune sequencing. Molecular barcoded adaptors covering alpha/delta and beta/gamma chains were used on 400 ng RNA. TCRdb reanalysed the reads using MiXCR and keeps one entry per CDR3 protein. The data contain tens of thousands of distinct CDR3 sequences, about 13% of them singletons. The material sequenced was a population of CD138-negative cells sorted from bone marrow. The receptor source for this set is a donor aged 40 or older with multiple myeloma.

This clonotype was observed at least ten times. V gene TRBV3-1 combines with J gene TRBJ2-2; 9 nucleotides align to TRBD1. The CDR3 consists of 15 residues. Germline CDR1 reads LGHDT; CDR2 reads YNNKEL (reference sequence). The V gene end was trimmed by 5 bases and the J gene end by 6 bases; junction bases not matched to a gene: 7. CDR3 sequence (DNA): TGTGCCAGCAGCAGCCGGACAGGGGCGGCCGGGGAGCTGTTTTTT. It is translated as CASSSRTGAAGELFF.

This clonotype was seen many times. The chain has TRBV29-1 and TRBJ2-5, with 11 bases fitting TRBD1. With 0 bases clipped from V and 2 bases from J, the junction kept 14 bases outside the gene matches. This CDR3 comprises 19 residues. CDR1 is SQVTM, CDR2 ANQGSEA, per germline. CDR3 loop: CSVEDLSGLWDRGQETQYF. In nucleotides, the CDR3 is TGCAGCGTTGAAGATCTTTCGGGGCTCTGGGACAGGGGGCAAGAGACCCAGTACTTC. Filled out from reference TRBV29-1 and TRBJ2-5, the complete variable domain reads SAVISQKPSRDICQRGTSLTIQCQVDSQVTMMFWYRQQPGQSLTLIATANQGSEATYESGFVIDKFPISRPNLTFSTLTVSNMSPEDSSIYLCSVEDLSGLWDRGQETQYFGPGTRLLVL.

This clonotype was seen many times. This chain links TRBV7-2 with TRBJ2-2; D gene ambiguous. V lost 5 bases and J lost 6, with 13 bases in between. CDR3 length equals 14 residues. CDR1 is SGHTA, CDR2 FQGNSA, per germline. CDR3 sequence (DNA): TGTGCCAGCAGCCAACTATCAAGTTCCGGGGAGCTGTTTTTT. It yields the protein CASSQLSSSGELFF.

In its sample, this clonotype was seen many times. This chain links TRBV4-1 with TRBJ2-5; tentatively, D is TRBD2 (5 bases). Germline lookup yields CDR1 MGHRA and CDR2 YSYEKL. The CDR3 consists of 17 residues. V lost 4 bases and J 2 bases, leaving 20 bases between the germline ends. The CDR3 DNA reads TGCGCCAGCAGCCGAGAGCGGTTAAGACGGCAGCAAGAGACCCAGTACTTC. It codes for CASSRERLRRQQETQYF.

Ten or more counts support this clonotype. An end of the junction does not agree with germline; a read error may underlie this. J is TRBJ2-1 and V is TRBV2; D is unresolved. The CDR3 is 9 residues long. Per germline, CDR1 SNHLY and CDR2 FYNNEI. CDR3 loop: CASSPRPVF. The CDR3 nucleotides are TGTGCCAGCAGTCCCCGCCCGGTCTTC. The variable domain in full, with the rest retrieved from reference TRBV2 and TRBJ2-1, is EPEVTQTPSHQVTQMGQEVILRCVPISNHLYFYWYRQILGQKVEFLVSFYNNEISEKSEIFDDQFSVERPDGSNFTLKIRSTKLEDSAMYFCASSPRPVFGPGTRLTVL.

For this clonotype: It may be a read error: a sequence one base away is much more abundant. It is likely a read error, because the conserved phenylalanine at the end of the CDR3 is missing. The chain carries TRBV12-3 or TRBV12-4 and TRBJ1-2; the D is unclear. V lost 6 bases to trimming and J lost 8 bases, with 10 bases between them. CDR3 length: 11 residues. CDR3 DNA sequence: TGTGCCAGCAGCTTAAGTCGAGGCTACACCTAC. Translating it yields CASSLSRGYTY.

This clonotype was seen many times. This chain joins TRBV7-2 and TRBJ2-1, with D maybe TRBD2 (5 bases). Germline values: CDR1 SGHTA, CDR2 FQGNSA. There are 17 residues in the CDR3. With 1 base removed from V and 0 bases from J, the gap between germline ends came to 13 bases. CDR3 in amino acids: CASSLVVSVISYNEQFF. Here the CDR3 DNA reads TGTGCCAGCAGCTTAGTGGTTAGCGTAATCTCCTACAATGAGCAGTTCTTC.

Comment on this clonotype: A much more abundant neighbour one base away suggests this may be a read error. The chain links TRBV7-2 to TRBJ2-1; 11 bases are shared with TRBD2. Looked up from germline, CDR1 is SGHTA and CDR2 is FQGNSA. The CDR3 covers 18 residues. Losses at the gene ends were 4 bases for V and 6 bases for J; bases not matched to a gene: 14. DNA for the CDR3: TGTGCCAGCAGCTCGGTTGGGGTAGCGGGAGGGGTCTGCAATGAGCAGTTCTTC. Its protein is CASSSVGVAGGVCNEQFF.

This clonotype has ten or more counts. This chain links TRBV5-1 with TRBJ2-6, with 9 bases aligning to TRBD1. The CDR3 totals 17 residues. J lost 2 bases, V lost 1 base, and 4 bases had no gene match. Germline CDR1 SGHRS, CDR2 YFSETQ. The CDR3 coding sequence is TGCGCCAGCAGCTTGACAGGGGGCTTCCCTGGGGCCAACGTCCTGACTTTC. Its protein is CASSLTGGFPGANVLTF.

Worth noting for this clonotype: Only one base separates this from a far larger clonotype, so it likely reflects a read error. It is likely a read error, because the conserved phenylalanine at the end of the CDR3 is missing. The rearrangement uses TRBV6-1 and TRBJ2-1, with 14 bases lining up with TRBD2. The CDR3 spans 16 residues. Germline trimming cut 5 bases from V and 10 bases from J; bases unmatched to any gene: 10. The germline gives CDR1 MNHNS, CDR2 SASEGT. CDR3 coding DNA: TGTGCCAGCAGTTACTCGACTAGCGGGAGGGCCGGAGAGCAGTTCCTC. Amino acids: CASSYSTSGRAGEQFL.

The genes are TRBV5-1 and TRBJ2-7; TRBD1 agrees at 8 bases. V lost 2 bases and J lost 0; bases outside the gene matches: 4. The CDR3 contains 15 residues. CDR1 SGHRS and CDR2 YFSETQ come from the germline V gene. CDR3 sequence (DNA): TGCGCCAGCAGCTTCGGACAGGGAGCCTCCTACGAGCAGTACTTC. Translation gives CASSFGQGASYEQYF.

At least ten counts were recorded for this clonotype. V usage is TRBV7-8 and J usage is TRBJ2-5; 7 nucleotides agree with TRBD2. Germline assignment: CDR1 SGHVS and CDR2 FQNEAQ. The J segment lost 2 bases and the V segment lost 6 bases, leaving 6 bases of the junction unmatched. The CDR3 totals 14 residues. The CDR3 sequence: CASRGEGGQETQYF. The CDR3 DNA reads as TGTGCCAGCAGGGGGGAGGGCGGGCAAGAGACCCAGTACTTC. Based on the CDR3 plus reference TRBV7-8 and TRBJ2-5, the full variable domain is GAGVSQSPRYKVAKRGQDVALRCDPISGHVSLFWYQQALGQGPEFLTYFQNEAQLDKSGLPSDRFFAERPEGSVSTLKIQRTQQEDSAVYLCASRGEGGQETQYFGPGTRLLVL.

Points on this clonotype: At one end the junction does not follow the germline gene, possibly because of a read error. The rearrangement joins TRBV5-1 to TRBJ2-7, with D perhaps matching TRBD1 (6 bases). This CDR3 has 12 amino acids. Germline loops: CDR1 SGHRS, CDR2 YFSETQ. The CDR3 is CASRQGSYAQYF. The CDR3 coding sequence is TGCGCCAGCAGGCAGGGGTCCTACGCGCAGTACTTC.

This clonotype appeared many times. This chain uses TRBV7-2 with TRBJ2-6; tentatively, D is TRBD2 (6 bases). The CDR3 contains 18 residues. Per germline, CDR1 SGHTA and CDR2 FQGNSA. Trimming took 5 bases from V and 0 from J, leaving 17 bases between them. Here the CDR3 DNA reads TGTGCCAGCAGCCCCCGACCTAGCGCTGGCTCTGGGGCCAACGTCCTGACTTTC. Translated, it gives CASSPRPSAGSGANVLTF.

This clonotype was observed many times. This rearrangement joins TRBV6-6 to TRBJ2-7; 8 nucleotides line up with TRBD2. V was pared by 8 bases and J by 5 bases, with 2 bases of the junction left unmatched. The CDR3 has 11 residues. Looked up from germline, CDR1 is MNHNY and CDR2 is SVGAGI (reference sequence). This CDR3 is CASAGGHEQYF. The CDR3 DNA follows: TGTGCCAGCGCGGGAGGACACGAGCAGTACTTC.

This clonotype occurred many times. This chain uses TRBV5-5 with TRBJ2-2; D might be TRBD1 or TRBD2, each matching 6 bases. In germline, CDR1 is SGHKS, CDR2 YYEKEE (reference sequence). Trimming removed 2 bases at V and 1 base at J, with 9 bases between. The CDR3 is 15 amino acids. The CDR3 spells CASSFGGGNTGELFF. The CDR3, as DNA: TGTGCCAGCAGCTTTGGAGGGGGGAACACCGGGGAGCTGTTTTTT.

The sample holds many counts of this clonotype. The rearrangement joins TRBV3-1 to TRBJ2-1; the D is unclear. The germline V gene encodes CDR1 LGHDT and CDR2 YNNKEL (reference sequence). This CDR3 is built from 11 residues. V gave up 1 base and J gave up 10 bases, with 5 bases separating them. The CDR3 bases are TGTGCCAGCAGCCAAGCGGAAGAGCAGTTCTTC. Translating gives CASSQAEEQFF.

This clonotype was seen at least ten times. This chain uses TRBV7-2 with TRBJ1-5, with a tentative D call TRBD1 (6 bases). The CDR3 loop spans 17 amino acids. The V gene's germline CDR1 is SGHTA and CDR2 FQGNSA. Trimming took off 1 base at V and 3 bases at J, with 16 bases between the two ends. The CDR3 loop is CASSLGIFGGLNQPQHF. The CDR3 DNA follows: TGTGCCAGCAGCTTAGGAATCTTTGGGGGGCTCAATCAGCCCCAGCATTTT.

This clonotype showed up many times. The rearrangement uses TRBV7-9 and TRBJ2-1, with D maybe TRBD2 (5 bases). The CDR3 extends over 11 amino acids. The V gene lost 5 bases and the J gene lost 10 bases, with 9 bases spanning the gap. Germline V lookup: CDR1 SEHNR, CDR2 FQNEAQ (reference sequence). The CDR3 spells CASSGLSEQFF. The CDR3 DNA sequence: TGTGCCAGCAGCGGACTCTCAGAGCAGTTCTTC.

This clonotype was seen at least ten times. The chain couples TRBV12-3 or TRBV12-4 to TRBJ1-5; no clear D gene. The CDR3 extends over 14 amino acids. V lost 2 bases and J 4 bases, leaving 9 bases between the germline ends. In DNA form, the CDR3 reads TGTGCCAGCAGTTTATTTGGGGATAATCAGCCCCAGCATTTT. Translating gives CASSLFGDNQPQHF.

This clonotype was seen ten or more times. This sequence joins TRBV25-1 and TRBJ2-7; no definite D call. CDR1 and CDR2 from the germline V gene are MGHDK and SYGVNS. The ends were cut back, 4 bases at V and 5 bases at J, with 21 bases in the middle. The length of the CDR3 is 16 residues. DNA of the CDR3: TGTGCCAGCAGTGCCCCTCTAAAGGACCCCGGCCACGAGCAGTACTTC. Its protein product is CASSAPLKDPGHEQYF.

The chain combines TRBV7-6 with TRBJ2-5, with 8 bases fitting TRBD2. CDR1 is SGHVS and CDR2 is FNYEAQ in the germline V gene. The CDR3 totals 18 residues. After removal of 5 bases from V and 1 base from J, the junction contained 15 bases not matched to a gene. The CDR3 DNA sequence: TGTGCCAGCAGCCCTAGGGGGGCGGGAGGTTTGGCCCAAGAGACCCAGTACTTC. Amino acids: CASSPRGAGGLAQETQYF.